The present entry profiles one T cell receptor beta chain with its context. The data were produced by immunoSEQ multiplex PCR, yet TCRdb's version contains in-frame clones alone and is incomplete. The sample includes around 290,000 clones, around 87% of them seen just once. The data belong to a study of blood T cell repertoires in COVID-19. V dropped 4 bases and J dropped 7 bases, with 15 bases sitting between them. The CDR3 loop spans 15 amino acids. Germline V gene sequence: CDR1 SGDLS, CDR2 YYNGEE. Sequenced input: peripheral blood. V gene TRBV9 combines with J gene TRBJ1-6; D might be TRBD1 (5 bases). This sequence originates from a woman aged 45 to 65 who had recovered from COVID-19. The CDR3 region has the DNA TGTGCCAGCAGCACCACGACAGCTGTAAATTCACCCCTCCACTTT. This sequence encodes CASSTTTAVNSPLHF. The full variable domain, completed using reference TRBV9 and TRBJ1-6, is DSGVTQTPKHLITATGQRVTLRCSPRSGDLSVYWYQQSLDQGLQFLIQYYNGEERAKGNILERFSAQQFPDLHSELNLSSLELGDSALYFCASSTTTAVNSPLHFGNGTRLTVT.